The entry that follows covers one T cell receptor beta chain sequence. The antigen is undetermined. The length of the CDR3 is 13 residues. The V gene's germline CDR1 is SGHVS and CDR2 FNYEAQ. The V and J ends lost 0 bases and 5 bases respectively, with 7 bases between them. The data were taken from a study of CD8+ T cells in alopecia areata. About the research overall: A regimen of oral tofacitinib, 5 to 10 mg twice daily, was given to treated patients.

TCR sequencing used cDNA made by reverse transcription of extracted RNA. Sequenced by immunoSEQ multiplex PCR; TCRdb stores in-frame clones only, minus some. There are about 180,000 clones in the sample; 51% occur only once, and over 9% lies in the top ten. Broader study findings: Alphabeta T cells residing in normal skin are also sequenced in scalp samples.

Treatment in this sample: oral pan-JAK inhibitor, 5-10 mg twice daily. Peripheral blood and lesional scalp punch biopsies were taken from alopecia areata patients. The J gene is TRBJ1-1, the V gene TRBV7-6; D call uncertain. This specimen consisted of CD8+ T cells sorted from blood, obtained at week 52, from a patient treated with tofacitinib. This receptor was obtained from a human donor with alopecia areata. Written as DNA, the CDR3 is TGTGCCAGCAGCTTAGCGGTAAGGACTGAAGCTTTCTTT. Translating it yields CASSLAVRTEAFF.